One and the same sample provided the 30 T cell receptor beta chains below, sequenced in a study of beta chain features in type 1 diabetes. Every bit of the isolated RNA underwent reverse transcription, so sequencing read expressed TCRB transcripts. Here immunoSEQ multiplex PCR was the method, and the copy in TCRdb shows in-frame clones only, minus some. This sample has around 320,000 clones, with 13% to 15% found just once. The sample was central memory CD4+ T cells from blood. The receptors come from a man aged 25 to 40 in good health.

The V and J genes are TRBV28 and TRBJ1-6; D remains unclear. The CDR3 covers 13 residues. The V gene lost 5 bases and the J gene lost 10 bases, with 12 bases spanning the gap. In germline, CDR1 is MDHEN, CDR2 SYDVKM. CDR3 nucleotide sequence: TGTGCCAGCAGTAATCCGTCGGCGTCACCCCTCCACTTT. This sequence encodes CASSNPSASPLHF.

This clone was recorded a few times. This chain joins TRBV7-3 and TRBJ2-1, with 9 nucleotides matching TRBD2. The CDR3 is made up of 15 amino acids. Germline V gene sequence: CDR1 SGHTA, CDR2 FQGTGA. The J segment lost 8 bases and the V segment lost 4 bases, leaving 9 bases of the junction unmatched. The DNA for the CDR3 is TGTGCCAGCAGCTCGACTAGCGGAGATTACTATGAGCAGTTCTTC. Its protein product is CASSSTSGDYYEQFF. The full variable domain, rest sourced from reference TRBV7-3 and TRBJ2-1, is GAGVSQTPSNKVTEKGKYVELRCDPISGHTALYWYRQSLGQGPEFLIYFQGTGAADDSGLPNDRFFAVRPEGSVSTLKIQRTERGDSAVYLCASSSTSGDYYEQFFGPGTRLTVL.

This clone was observed a handful of times. V is TRBV10-2 and J is TRBJ2-7; TRBD1 or TRBD2 may be the D gene (5 bases each). The CDR3 covers 15 residues. V gave up 4 bases and J gave up 2 bases, with 15 bases separating them. Germline lookup yields CDR1 WSHSY and CDR2 SAAADI. The chain's CDR3 is CASSGAGTPTYEQYV. The CDR3, as DNA: TGCGCCAGCAGTGGAGCCGGGACCCCCACCTACGAGCAGTACGTC.

The sample holds one count of this clone. This rearrangement joins TRBV5-6 to TRBJ1-1; the D is unclear. This CDR3 is 14 amino acids long. Germline CDR1 is SGHDT and CDR2 is YYEEEE. The V end was cut by 0 bases, the J end by 11 bases, with 17 bases between. CDR3 bases: TGTGCCAGCAGCTTGGCGGGCTCCGGGAGGGTGGCTTTCTTT. It yields the protein CASSLAGSGRVAFF.

This clone was seen a handful of times. CDR3 nucleotide sequence: TGTGCCAGCAGCCCAGGGGTCTCTAGCGGGGTAATAGATACGCAGTATTTT. As protein: CASSPGVSSGVIDTQYF. The chain is built from TRBV11-2 and TRBJ2-3, with 9 bases that match TRBD2. In germline, CDR1 is SGHAT, CDR2 FQNNGV. CDR3 length: 17 amino acids. The ends lost 5 bases at V and 5 bases at J; junction bases unmatched: 14.

This clone turned up a few times. This chain connects TRBV9 to TRBJ2-3; D unresolved. This CDR3 contains 15 residues. Trimming removed 3 bases from V and 0 bases from J, with 11 bases in between. The germline gives CDR1 SGDLS, CDR2 YYNGEE. The CDR3 protein is CASSALGSSTDTQYF. CDR3 coding DNA: TGTGCCAGCAGCGCCTTAGGATCAAGCACAGATACGCAGTATTTT.

This clone was recorded a few times. The V call is TRBV7-3, the J call TRBJ2-1, with a weak D call TRBD1 (6 bases). Trimming stripped 2 bases from V and 7 bases from J, with 15 bases between. CDR3 length equals 15 residues. CDR1 is SGHTA and CDR2 is FQGTGA in the germline V gene. The CDR3, as DNA: TGTGCCAGCAGCTTAGGGAGTCAGGGGCTTAATGAGCAGTTCTTC. This translates into CASSLGSQGLNEQFF.

This clone was observed a handful of times. The V call is TRBV7-8, the J call TRBJ2-7; TRBD2 matches 7 bases. The V gene's germline CDR1 is SGHVS and CDR2 FQNEAQ. The CDR3 extends over 13 amino acids. Trimming cost V 5 bases and J 2 bases; bases outside gene matches: 3. The CDR3 DNA sequence: TGTGCCAGCAGCCTAGGACTAGCCTACGAGCAGTACGTC. Translating it yields CASSLGLAYEQYV.

V is TRBV5-8 and J is TRBJ2-5; TRBD1 matches at 8 bases. J lost 5 bases, V lost 3 bases, and 9 bases had no gene match. This CDR3 has 15 residues. CDR1 and CDR2 from the germline V gene are SGHTS and YDEGEE. Here the CDR3 DNA reads TGTGCCAGCAGCTCGTACGACAGGGGCAGGGAGACCCAGTACTTC. This translates into CASSSYDRGRETQYF.

The V gene is TRBV11-2, the J gene TRBJ2-3; 9 nucleotides agree with TRBD2. The V gene's germline CDR1 is SGHAT and CDR2 FQNNGV. V shed 8 bases and J 6 bases; nucleotides not matched to a gene: 9. The length of the CDR3 is 14 residues. The CDR3 spells CASEAGGPPDTQYF. CDR3 coding DNA: TGTGCCAGCGAGGCGGGAGGGCCGCCCGATACGCAGTATTTT.

This clone was recorded at least ten times. The J gene is TRBJ2-1, the V gene TRBV27; 11 nucleotides agree with TRBD2. The CDR3 runs to 15 residues. Germline values: CDR1 MNHEY, CDR2 SMNVEV (reference sequence). Germline trimming cut 5 bases from V and 2 bases from J; bases unmatched to any gene: 2. CDR3 loop: CASSLSGGAYNEQFF. The CDR3 region has the DNA TGTGCCAGCAGTCTTAGCGGGGGGGCCTACAATGAGCAGTTCTTC.

The rearrangement links TRBV10-3 to TRBJ2-3, with TRBD2 matching over 9 bases. V shed 6 bases and J 2 bases; nucleotides not matched to a gene: 3. The CDR3 length is 14 residues. CDR1 is ENHRY, CDR2 SYGVKD, per germline. The CDR3, as DNA: TGTGCCATCAGGACTAGCGGAAACACAGATACGCAGTATTTT. Translated, it gives CAIRTSGNTDTQYF.

This clone was counted only a few times. The J gene is TRBJ2-5, the V gene TRBV30; unclear D gene. Germline CDR1 is GTSNPN and CDR2 is SVGIG (reference sequence). CDR3 length: 13 amino acids. V was cut by 3 bases and J by 2 bases, with 10 bases left in between. CDR3: CAWRSTLQETQYF. CDR3 nucleotides: TGTGCCTGGAGGTCTACACTACAAGAGACCCAGTACTTC.

The CDR3 loop is CASSTLATGDQPQHF. DNA for the CDR3: TGTGCCAGCAGCACGCTAGCTACAGGGGATCAGCCCCAGCATTTT. The gene calls are TRBV7-2 and TRBJ1-5; 7 positions match TRBD1. The CDR3 is 15 amino acids. Trimming at V came to 5 bases and at J to 5 bases, leaving 9 bases not matched to a gene. Germline CDR1 reads SGHTA; CDR2 reads FQGNSA.

This clone has just a few counts. The chain has TRBV21-1 and TRBJ1-2; the DNA was not compared with TRBD1, the D call given in the table. TRBV21-1 is a listed pseudogene. The CDR3 runs 15 residues. DNA for the CDR3: TGTGCCAGCAGCAAGGGCGCAGGGGGCAACTATGGCTACACCTTC. It encodes CASSKGAGGNYGYTF.

At least ten counts were recorded for this clone. V is TRBV27 and J is TRBJ2-7; no definite D call. V dropped 4 bases and J dropped 2 bases, with 3 bases sitting between them. The CDR3 is 11 residues long. Germline CDR1 is MNHEY and CDR2 is SMNVEV (reference sequence). CDR3 nucleotide sequence: TGTGCCAGCAGTTCCACCTACGAGCAGTACGTC. Amino acid sequence: CASSSTYEQYV.

The chain is built from TRBV5-1 and TRBJ2-5; D not resolved. This CDR3 contains 15 residues. Trimming removed 0 bases at V and 2 bases at J, with 11 bases between. The germline gives CDR1 SGHRS, CDR2 YFSETQ. The CDR3 DNA sequence: TGCGCCAGCAGCTTGGGTGGCCAACCTCAAGAGACCCAGTACTTC. Translation: CASSLGGQPQETQYF.

The chain uses TRBV28 and TRBJ1-2; D is uncertain. Deletions cut 7 bases from V and 1 base from J, with 10 bases between. Germline CDR1 MDHEN, CDR2 SYDVKM. The CDR3 runs to 13 residues. Here the CDR3 reads CASTKAINYGYTF. The CDR3, as DNA: TGTGCCAGCACAAAAGCAATTAACTATGGCTACACCTTC.

This chain links TRBV4-2 with TRBJ1-2; D remains unclear. The CDR3 totals 12 residues. Per the germline V gene, CDR1 is LGHNA and CDR2 is YNFKEQ. V lost 0 bases and J 8 bases, leaving 7 bases between the germline ends. The CDR3 DNA reads TGTGCCAGCAGCCAAGAGGGCAGCGGCTACACCTTC. Translating gives CASSQEGSGYTF.

A word on this clone: The identical CDR3 is also encoded by other nucleotide sequences in the sample. The chain couples TRBV18 to TRBJ2-3; 7 nucleotides align to TRBD2. Germline V gives CDR1 KGHSH, CDR2 LQKENI. The trim removed 3 bases at V and 6 bases at J, leaving 0 bases unmatched. The CDR3 is 12 residues long. CDR3: CASSPGGDTQYF. CDR3 DNA sequence: TGTGCCAGCTCACCGGGGGGGGATACGCAGTATTTT. Full variable domain (rest looked up from reference TRBV18 and TRBJ2-3): NAGVMQNPRHLVRRRGQEARLRCSPMKGHSHVYWYRQLPEEGLKFMVYLQKENIIDESGMPKERFSAEFPKEGPSILRIQQVVRGDSAAYFCASSPGGDTQYFGPGTRLTVL.

As regards this clone: The same CDR3 also results from other DNA sequences found in this sample. V is TRBV18 and J is TRBJ1-5; tentatively, D is TRBD1 (6 bases). The V end lost 1 base, the J end lost 2 bases, and 6 bases lay between the germline ends. The germline V gene encodes CDR1 KGHSH and CDR2 LQKENI. This CDR3 is 14 amino acids long. DNA of the CDR3: TGTGCCAGCTCACCACAGGGGGGCAATCAGCCCCAGCATTTT. This encodes CASSPQGGNQPQHF. Full variable domain (rest looked up from reference TRBV18 and TRBJ1-5): NAGVMQNPRHLVRRRGQEARLRCSPMKGHSHVYWYRQLPEEGLKFMVYLQKENIIDESGMPKERFSAEFPKEGPSILRIQQVVRGDSAAYFCASSPQGGNQPQHFGDGTRLSIL.

J is TRBJ1-1 and V is TRBV11-3, with 8 bases that match TRBD1. Germline V gene data show CDR1 as SGHNT and CDR2 as YENEEA. The V gene end was trimmed by 5 bases and the J gene end by 5 bases; junction bases not matched to a gene: 7. This CDR3 contains 14 residues. The CDR3 region is CASSLQGARTEAFF. In DNA form, the CDR3 reads TGTGCCAGCAGCCTCCAGGGGGCGCGGACTGAAGCTTTCTTT.

The chain couples TRBV6-5 to TRBJ2-1; D gene unclear. The CDR3 is 13 amino acids. Germline V gene sequence: CDR1 MNHEY, CDR2 SVGAGI. Trimming shortened V by 5 bases and J by 4 bases, and 9 bases separated the two germline ends. CDR3 amino acids: CASSKSLYNEQFF. In DNA form, the CDR3 reads TGTGCCAGCAGTAAATCACTTTACAATGAGCAGTTCTTC.

This clone has more than one count but fewer than ten. The chain joins TRBV15 to TRBJ1-1; unclear D gene. The germline V and J ends were trimmed by 3 bases and 5 bases, with 10 bases remaining between them. This CDR3 comprises 13 residues. Germline V gene sequence: CDR1 LNHNV, CDR2 YYDKDF (reference sequence). This CDR3 is CATSSGRETEAFF. Written as DNA, the CDR3 is TGTGCCACCAGCAGCGGGAGGGAAACTGAAGCTTTCTTT.

The V and J genes are TRBV7-6 and TRBJ2-1, with D hard to call. Trimming shortened V by 5 bases and J by 8 bases, and 10 bases separated the two germline ends. The CDR3 is 12 residues long. Germline lookup yields CDR1 SGHVS and CDR2 FNYEAQ. In DNA form, the CDR3 reads TGTGCCAGCAGCCCGACCTCCGATGAGCAGTTCTTC. Protein sequence: CASSPTSDEQFF.

The chain recombines TRBV5-1 with TRBJ2-1; maybe TRBD2 (6 bases). This CDR3 region has 18 residues. In germline, CDR1 is SGHRS, CDR2 YFSETQ. V dropped 0 bases and J dropped 0 bases, with 16 bases sitting between them. The CDR3 DNA follows: TGCGCCAGCAGCTTGGCCGAGGTGCGGGGCAGCTCCTACAATGAGCAGTTCTTC. It yields the protein CASSLAEVRGSSYNEQFF.

This chain uses TRBV5-1 with TRBJ2-5; possible D gene TRBD1, 6 bases. The CDR3 is made up of 15 amino acids. The V end was cut by 2 bases, the J end by 5 bases, with 16 bases between. Germline lookup yields CDR1 SGHRS and CDR2 YFSETQ. The CDR3 loop is CASSFGRGGTETQYF. The CDR3 DNA is TGCGCCAGCAGCTTCGGCAGGGGCGGTACGGAGACCCAGTACTTC.

This clone was seen many times. The chain employs TRBV19 and TRBJ1-1; the match to TRBD1 covers 8 bases. V trimming: 5 bases; J trimming: 11 bases; junction bases outside the gene matches: 10. The CDR3 is 13 residues long. Germline V CDR1 and CDR2: LNHDA, SQIVND (reference sequence). CDR3 sequence: CASSLAGGFVAFF. CDR3 coding DNA: TGTGCCAGTAGTTTGGCAGGGGGCTTTGTGGCTTTCTTT.

This clone was observed a few times. CDR3 DNA sequence: TGTGCCAGCAGCCATTTAAGGACTGAGCAGTTCTTC. Protein sequence: CASSHLRTEQFF. The chain uses TRBV7-8 and TRBJ2-1; D is unresolved. The CDR3 loop spans 12 amino acids. Trimming stripped 5 bases from V and 9 bases from J, with 11 bases between. Per germline, CDR1 SGHVS and CDR2 FQNEAQ.

The chain couples TRBV7-2 to TRBJ1-6, with 8 positions matching TRBD1. The CDR3 runs 16 residues. In germline, CDR1 is SGHTA, CDR2 FQGNSA. V shed 5 bases and J 7 bases; nucleotides not matched to a gene: 10. CDR3 protein: CASSPSRQGKNSPLHF. The CDR3 nucleotides are TGTGCCAGCAGCCCGAGCAGACAGGGGAAAAATTCACCCCTCCACTTT.